These T cell receptor beta chains were read from a single sample in a study of beta chain features in type 1 diabetes. Here immunoSEQ multiplex PCR was the method, and the copy in TCRdb shows in-frame clones only, minus some. The table has 850,000 to 900,000 clones, 17% seen once; the top ten hold 0.02% to 0.025%. The sample consisted of naive CD4+ T cells from blood. The receptors were sampled from a young woman in good health. CDR3s include the opening cysteine and the closing phenylalanine or tryptophan. D genes are given only for firm matches. Size values are once, few and many counts, or a class for expanded clones, and some rows have none.

clone_size: -; v_call: TRBV7-8; d_call: -; j_call: TRBJ1-1; cdr3_nt: TGTGCCAGCAGCTTAGACAGGGAGCTTGAAGCTTTCTTT; cdr3_aa: CASSLDRELEAFF
clone_size: -; v_call: TRBV5-5; d_call: -; j_call: TRBJ2-5; cdr3_nt: TGTGCCAGCGTGAGGGAAGAGACCCAGTACTTC; cdr3_aa: CASVREETQYF
clone_size: -; v_call: TRBV18; d_call: TRBD1; j_call: TRBJ1-2; cdr3_nt: TGTGCCAGCTCACCGTACATGACAGGGGTGGATGGCTACACCTTC; cdr3_aa: CASSPYMTGVDGYTF
clone_size: -; v_call: TRBV29-1; d_call: -; j_call: TRBJ2-3; cdr3_nt: TGCAGCGTTGACGGTGGTCGGTTTTTTGTCACAGATACGCAGTATTTT; cdr3_aa: CSVDGGRFFVTDTQYF
clone_size: few; v_call: TRBV5-1; d_call: -; j_call: TRBJ2-5; cdr3_nt: TGCGCCAGCACCCCTGGCAGCCAACAAGAGACCCAGTACTTC; cdr3_aa: CASTPGSQQETQYF
clone_size: -; v_call: TRBV7-8; d_call: TRBD2; j_call: TRBJ2-7; cdr3_nt: TGTGCCAGCAGCCCCTGGGGCCCAAGCGGGAGTTGCTACGAGCAGTACTTC; cdr3_aa: CASSPWGPSGSCYEQYF
clone_size: -; v_call: TRBV9; d_call: TRBD2; j_call: TRBJ2-3; cdr3_nt: TGTGCCAGCAGCCCGGGACTAGCGGGAGGACTCGCATCAGATACGCAGTATTTT; cdr3_aa: CASSPGLAGGLASDTQYF
clone_size: few; v_call: TRBV18; d_call: -; j_call: TRBJ2-1; cdr3_nt: TGTGCCAGCTCACAAGTCTCGGGCCTGGTCTACAATGAGCAGTTCTTC; cdr3_aa: CASSQVSGLVYNEQFF
clone_size: -; v_call: TRBV27; d_call: -; j_call: TRBJ1-1; cdr3_nt: TGTGCCAGCAGTTTATTGGGGTTGGGCGGGAACACTGAAGCTTTCTTT; cdr3_aa: CASSLLGLGGNTEAFF
clone_size: few; v_call: TRBV9; d_call: TRBD2; j_call: TRBJ2-1; cdr3_nt: TGTGCCAGCAGCGCATTCCCGGTGACTAGCGAAAATGAGCAGTTCTTC; cdr3_aa: CASSAFPVTSENEQFF
clone_size: few; v_call: TRBV5-5; d_call: -; j_call: TRBJ2-6; cdr3_nt: TGTGCCAGCAGCTTGTATCCGATCTCTGGGGCCAACGTCCTGACTTTC; cdr3_aa: CASSLYPISGANVLTF
clone_size: few; v_call: TRBV5-1; d_call: -; j_call: TRBJ2-3; cdr3_nt: TGCGCCAGCAGGCGTAGTACTAGCACAGATACGCAGTATTTT; cdr3_aa: CASRRSTSTDTQYF
clone_size: few; v_call: TRBV5-6; d_call: -; j_call: TRBJ2-3; cdr3_nt: TGTGCCAGCAGCTGGACGGGGGATACGCAGTATTTT; cdr3_aa: CASSWTGDTQYF
clone_size: -; v_call: TRBV28; d_call: TRBD1; j_call: TRBJ1-5; cdr3_nt: TGTGCCAGCAGTGGGGGACAGGGATATCAGCCCCAGCATTTT; cdr3_aa: CASSGGQGYQPQHF
clone_size: -; v_call: TRBV28; d_call: -; j_call: TRBJ2-7; cdr3_nt: TGTGCCAGCAGTTCACACAGGGTAGCTATCTACGAGCAGTACTTC; cdr3_aa: CASSSHRVAIYEQYF
clone_size: few; v_call: TRBV7-2; d_call: -; j_call: TRBJ2-2; cdr3_nt: TGTGCCAGCAGCTTGGGGGACTTCCCCACCGGGGAGCTGTTTTTT; cdr3_aa: CASSLGDFPTGELFF
clone_size: few; v_call: TRBV29-1; d_call: TRBD1; j_call: TRBJ1-2; cdr3_nt: TGCAGCGTTCCCGGGACAGAGTCTTCGGTAGGGACCTTC; cdr3_aa: CSVPGTESSVGTF
clone_size: few; v_call: TRBV11-2; d_call: -; j_call: TRBJ2-5; cdr3_nt: TGTGCCAGCAGCTTACCAGGGACCCAGTACTTC; cdr3_aa: CASSLPGTQYF
clone_size: -; v_call: TRBV2; d_call: -; j_call: TRBJ2-7; cdr3_nt: TGTGCCAGCAACAACGGGCCTGCGTTTTACGAGCAGTACTTC; cdr3_aa: CASNNGPAFYEQYF
clone_size: -; v_call: TRBV11-2; d_call: -; j_call: TRBJ2-3; cdr3_nt: TGTGCCAGCAGCAGGGCCGTGGCAGATACGCAGTATTTT; cdr3_aa: CASSRAVADTQYF
clone_size: -; v_call: TRBV28; d_call: -; j_call: TRBJ2-6; cdr3_nt: TGTGCCAGCAGTTTATTCCCCTGGCAGGGCAGGTTTACTGGGGCCAACGTCCTGACTTTC; cdr3_aa: CASSLFPWQGRFTGANVLTF
clone_size: few; v_call: TRBV27; d_call: -; j_call: TRBJ2-1; cdr3_nt: TGTGCCCGACGAGGGGTTATCTCCTACAATGAGCAGTTCTTC; cdr3_aa: CARRGVISYNEQFF
clone_size: few; v_call: TRBV9; d_call: TRBD1; j_call: TRBJ1-4; cdr3_nt: TGTGCCAGCAGCGTCCCCTTAGCACAGATTTCTATGGACAGGGGTGATGAAAAACTGTTTTTT; cdr3_aa: CASSVPLAQISMDRGDEKLFF
clone_size: few; v_call: TRBV15; d_call: -; j_call: TRBJ1-1; cdr3_nt: TGTGCCACCAGCAGGGCTGTCGACGGCACTGAAGCTTTCTTT; cdr3_aa: CATSRAVDGTEAFF
clone_size: -; v_call: TRBV5-4; d_call: TRBD2; j_call: TRBJ2-5; cdr3_nt: TGTGCCAGCAGCTTTCGTCGCACGGCGGGAGGGGGAGAGACCCAGTACTTC; cdr3_aa: CASSFRRTAGGGETQYF
clone_size: -; v_call: TRBV19; d_call: TRBD1; j_call: TRBJ1-5; cdr3_nt: TGTGCCAGTAGTATTCGGACAGGCTCCATCGATCAGCCCCAGCATTTT; cdr3_aa: CASSIRTGSIDQPQHF
clone_size: few; v_call: TRBV14; d_call: -; j_call: TRBJ1-5; cdr3_nt: TGTGCCAGCAGCCTCATGAATCAGCCCCAGCATTTT; cdr3_aa: CASSLMNQPQHF
clone_size: few; v_call: TRBV29-1; d_call: -; j_call: TRBJ2-5; cdr3_nt: TGCAGCGTTGATCGTGGCCACCAAGAGACCCAGTACTTC; cdr3_aa: CSVDRGHQETQYF
clone_size: few; v_call: TRBV27; d_call: -; j_call: TRBJ1-1; cdr3_nt: TGTGCCAGCAGTACCAGGGTTGGCGGCACTGAAGCTTTCTTT; cdr3_aa: CASSTRVGGTEAFF
clone_size: -; v_call: TRBV28; d_call: -; j_call: TRBJ2-7; cdr3_nt: TGTGCCAGCAGTTTATGGGGTAGTGCTTACGAGCAGTACTTC; cdr3_aa: CASSLWGSAYEQYF
clone_size: -; v_call: TRBV15; d_call: -; j_call: TRBJ1-5; cdr3_nt: TGTGCCACCAGCAGCGCGGCACACCGAGAGCCCCAGCATTTT; cdr3_aa: CATSSAAHREPQHF
clone_size: few; v_call: TRBV19; d_call: -; j_call: TRBJ1-5; cdr3_nt: TGTGCCAGCGCCTTCTCGGGCAATCAGCCCCAGCATTTT; cdr3_aa: CASAFSGNQPQHF
clone_size: few; v_call: TRBV2; d_call: TRBD2; j_call: TRBJ2-3; cdr3_nt: TGTGCCAGCAGTGGACTAGCGGGATCGGTGACAGATACGCAGTATTTT; cdr3_aa: CASSGLAGSVTDTQYF
clone_size: -; v_call: TRBV7-2; d_call: -; j_call: TRBJ2-5; cdr3_nt: TGTGCCAGCATGGTTCGGGACGGACAAGAGACCCAGTACTTC; cdr3_aa: CASMVRDGQETQYF
clone_size: -; v_call: TRBV20-1; d_call: -; j_call: TRBJ2-5; cdr3_nt: TGCAGTGCTGGCAGGAAAGAGACCCAGTACTTC; cdr3_aa: CSAGRKETQYF
clone_size: few; v_call: TRBV2; d_call: TRBD1; j_call: TRBJ2-7; cdr3_nt: TGTGCCAGCAGTGAGGGGACAGGGACCTACGAGCAGTACTTC; cdr3_aa: CASSEGTGTYEQYF
clone_size: -; v_call: TRBV27; d_call: TRBD1; j_call: TRBJ1-2; cdr3_nt: TGTGCCAGCAGTCCGACAGGGGGTCAACATGGCTACACCTTC; cdr3_aa: CASSPTGGQHGYTF
clone_size: once; v_call: TRBV4-2; d_call: TRBD1; j_call: TRBJ1-5; cdr3_nt: TGTGCCAGCAGCCAATTCGGGAACAGGGGTAATAGCAATCAGCCCCAGCATTTT; cdr3_aa: CASSQFGNRGNSNQPQHF
clone_size: -; v_call: TRBV20-1; d_call: -; j_call: TRBJ1-2; cdr3_nt: TGCAGGAGCGACTATGGCTACACCTTC; cdr3_aa: CRSDYGYTF
clone_size: few; v_call: TRBV29-1; d_call: -; j_call: TRBJ2-1; cdr3_nt: TGCAGCTCCAACCCCACAGGCTACAATGAGCAGTTCTTC; cdr3_aa: CSSNPTGYNEQFF
clone_size: -; v_call: TRBV10-2; d_call: -; j_call: TRBJ2-7; cdr3_nt: TGCGCCACCCAGGAGGTCTCCTACGAGCAGTACTTC; cdr3_aa: CATQEVSYEQYF
clone_size: -; v_call: TRBV7-2; d_call: -; j_call: TRBJ2-3; cdr3_nt: TGTGCCAGCAGCTACCGGGACGGAAGCACAGATACGCAGTATTTT; cdr3_aa: CASSYRDGSTDTQYF
clone_size: -; v_call: TRBV14; d_call: -; j_call: TRBJ1-3; cdr3_nt: TGTGCCAGCAGCCAAGGGGCAAGGCGGTCTGGAAACACCATATATTTT; cdr3_aa: CASSQGARRSGNTIYF
clone_size: few; v_call: TRBV15; d_call: -; j_call: TRBJ2-4; cdr3_nt: TGTGCCACTAGCGACCCGAACCTGGGCAAAAACATTCAGTACTTC; cdr3_aa: CATSDPNLGKNIQYF
clone_size: few; v_call: TRBV2; d_call: TRBD2; j_call: TRBJ2-7; cdr3_nt: TGTGCCAGCAGGGAACGAGGCGCGGGAGGCGACGAGCAGTACTTC; cdr3_aa: CASRERGAGGDEQYF
clone_size: -; v_call: TRBV18; d_call: -; j_call: TRBJ2-5; cdr3_nt: TGTGCCAGCTCACCACGGGAGGCAGGGCAAGAGACCCAGTACTTC; cdr3_aa: CASSPREAGQETQYF
clone_size: few; v_call: TRBV7-2; d_call: -; j_call: TRBJ2-7; cdr3_nt: TGTGCCAGCAGCCAAAGGAGCAGGGGGCAGTACTTC; cdr3_aa: CASSQRSRGQYF
clone_size: few; v_call: TRBV25-1; d_call: TRBD1; j_call: TRBJ2-3; cdr3_nt: TGTGCCATACAAACAGGGGGCGATACGCAGTATTTT; cdr3_aa: CAIQTGGDTQYF
clone_size: few; v_call: TRBV11-2; d_call: TRBD2; j_call: TRBJ2-5; cdr3_nt: TGTGCCAGCAGACGTCCGGGACTAGGGGAGGAGACCCAGTACTTC; cdr3_aa: CASRRPGLGEETQYF
clone_size: -; v_call: TRBV15; d_call: -; j_call: TRBJ1-2; cdr3_nt: TGTGCCACCAGCAGGGATCAGGGGTCATATGGCTACACCTTC; cdr3_aa: CATSRDQGSYGYTF
clone_size: few; v_call: TRBV29-1; d_call: TRBD1; j_call: TRBJ2-3; cdr3_nt: TGCAGCGTAGGACAGGGCTCAGATACGCAGTATTTT; cdr3_aa: CSVGQGSDTQYF
clone_size: -; v_call: TRBV7-9; d_call: -; j_call: TRBJ2-7; cdr3_nt: TGTGCCAGCAGCTTAGGCGGCGGCTACGAGCAGTACTTC; cdr3_aa: CASSLGGGYEQYF
clone_size: -; v_call: TRBV6-1; d_call: TRBD1; j_call: TRBJ1-5; cdr3_nt: TGTGCCAGCATAGACAGGGGGCAACAGCCCCAGCATTTT; cdr3_aa: CASIDRGQQPQHF